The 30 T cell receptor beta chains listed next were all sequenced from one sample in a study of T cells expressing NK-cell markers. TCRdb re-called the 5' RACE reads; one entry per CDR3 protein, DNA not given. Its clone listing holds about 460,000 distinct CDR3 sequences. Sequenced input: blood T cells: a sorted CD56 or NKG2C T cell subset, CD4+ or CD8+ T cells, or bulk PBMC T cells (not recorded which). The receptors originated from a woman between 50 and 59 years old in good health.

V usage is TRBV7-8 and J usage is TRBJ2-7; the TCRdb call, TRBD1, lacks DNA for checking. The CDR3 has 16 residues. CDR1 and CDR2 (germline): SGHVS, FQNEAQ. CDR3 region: CASSLVGVRGRNEQYF.

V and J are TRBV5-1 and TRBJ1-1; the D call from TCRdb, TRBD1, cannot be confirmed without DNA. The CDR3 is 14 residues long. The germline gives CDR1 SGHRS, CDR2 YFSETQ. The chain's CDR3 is CASSPTEPNTEAFF.

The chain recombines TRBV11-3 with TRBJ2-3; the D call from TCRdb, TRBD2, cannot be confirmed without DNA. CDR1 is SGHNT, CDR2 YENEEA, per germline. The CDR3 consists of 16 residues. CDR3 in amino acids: CASSPGTSGRPDTQYF. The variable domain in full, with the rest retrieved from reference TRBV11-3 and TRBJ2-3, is EAGVVQSPRYKIIEKKQPVAFWCNPISGHNTLYWYLQNLGQGPELLIRYENEEAVDDSQLPKDRFSAERLKGVDSTLKIQPAELGDSAVYLCASSPGTSGRPDTQYFGPGTRLTVL.

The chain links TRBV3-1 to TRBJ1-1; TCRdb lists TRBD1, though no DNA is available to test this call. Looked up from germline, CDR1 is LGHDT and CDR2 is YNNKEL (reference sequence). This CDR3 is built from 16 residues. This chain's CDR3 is CASSQVGVVENTEAFF.

This CDR3 reads CSALDRGRGGELFF. The gene calls are TRBV20-1 and TRBJ2-2; TCRdb's D call, TRBD1, is unchecked because there is no DNA. There are 14 residues in the CDR3. The V gene's germline CDR1 is DFQATT and CDR2 SNEGSKA (reference sequence).

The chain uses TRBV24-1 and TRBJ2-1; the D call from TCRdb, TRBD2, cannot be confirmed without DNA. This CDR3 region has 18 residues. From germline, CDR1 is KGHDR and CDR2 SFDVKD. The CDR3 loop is CATSSHSGLAGGNNEQFF.

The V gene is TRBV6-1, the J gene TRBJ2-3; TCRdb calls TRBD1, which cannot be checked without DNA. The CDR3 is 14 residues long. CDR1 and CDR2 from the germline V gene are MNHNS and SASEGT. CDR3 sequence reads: CASSIRQGADTQYF.

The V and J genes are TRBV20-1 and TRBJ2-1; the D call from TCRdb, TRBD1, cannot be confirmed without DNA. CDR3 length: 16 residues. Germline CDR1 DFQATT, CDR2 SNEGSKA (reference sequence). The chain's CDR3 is CSARGQLAASYNEQFF.

CDR3: CASSLRRVADTQYF. This chain connects TRBV5-1 to TRBJ2-3; lacking DNA, the TRBD2 call made by TCRdb goes unchecked. The CDR3 contains 14 residues. Germline CDR1 is SGHRS and CDR2 is YFSETQ.

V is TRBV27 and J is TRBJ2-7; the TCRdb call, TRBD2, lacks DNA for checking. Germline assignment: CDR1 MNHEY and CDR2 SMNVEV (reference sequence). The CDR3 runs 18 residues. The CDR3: CASRQATSGRLDPYEQYF.

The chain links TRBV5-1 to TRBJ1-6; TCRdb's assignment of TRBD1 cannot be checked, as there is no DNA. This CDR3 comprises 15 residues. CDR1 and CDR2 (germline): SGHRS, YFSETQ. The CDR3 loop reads CASSERQGSGSPLHF. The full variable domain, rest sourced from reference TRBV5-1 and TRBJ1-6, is KAGVTQTPRYLIKTRGQQVTLSCSPISGHRSVSWYQQTPGQGLQFLFEYFSETQRNKGNFPGRFSGRQFSNSRSEMNVSTLELGDSALYLCASSERQGSGSPLHFGNGTRLTVT.

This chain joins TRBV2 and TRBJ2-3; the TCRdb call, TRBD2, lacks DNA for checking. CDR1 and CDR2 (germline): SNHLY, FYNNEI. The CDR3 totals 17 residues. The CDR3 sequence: CASREGGLAGATDTQYF.

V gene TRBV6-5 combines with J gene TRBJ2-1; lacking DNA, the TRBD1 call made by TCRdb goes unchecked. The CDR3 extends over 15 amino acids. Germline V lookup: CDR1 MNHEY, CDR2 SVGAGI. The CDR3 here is CASSYSGTGYNEQFF.

The CDR3 here is CASSQVGRGPSYEQYF. V usage is TRBV4-1 and J usage is TRBJ2-7; TCRdb designates TRBD1, a call that cannot be tested without DNA. Per the germline V gene, CDR1 is MGHRA and CDR2 is YSYEKL. This CDR3 comprises 16 residues.

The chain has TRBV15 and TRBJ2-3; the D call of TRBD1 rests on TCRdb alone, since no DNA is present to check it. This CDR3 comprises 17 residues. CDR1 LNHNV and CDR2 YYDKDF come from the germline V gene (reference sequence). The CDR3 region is CATSRGAGEGATGTQYF.

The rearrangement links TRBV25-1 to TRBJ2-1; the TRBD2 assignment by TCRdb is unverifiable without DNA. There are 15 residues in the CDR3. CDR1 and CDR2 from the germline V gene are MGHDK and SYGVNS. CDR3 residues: CASSVTGGISNEQFF.

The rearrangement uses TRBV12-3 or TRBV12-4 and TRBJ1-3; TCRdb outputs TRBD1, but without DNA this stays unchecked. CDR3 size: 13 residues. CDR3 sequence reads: CASSEIQGDTIYF.

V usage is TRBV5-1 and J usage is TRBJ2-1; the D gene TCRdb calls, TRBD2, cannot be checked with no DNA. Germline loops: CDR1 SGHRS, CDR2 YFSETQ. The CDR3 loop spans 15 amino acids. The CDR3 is CASSSAISIGRETFF.

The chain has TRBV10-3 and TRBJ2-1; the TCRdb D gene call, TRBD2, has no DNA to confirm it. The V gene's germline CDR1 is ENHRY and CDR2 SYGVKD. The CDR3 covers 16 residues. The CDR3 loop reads CAIQFGLAGLGNEQFF.

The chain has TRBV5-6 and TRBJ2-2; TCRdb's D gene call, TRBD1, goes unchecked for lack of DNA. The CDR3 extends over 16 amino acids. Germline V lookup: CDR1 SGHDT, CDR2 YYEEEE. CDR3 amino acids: CASSFLGGANTGELFF.

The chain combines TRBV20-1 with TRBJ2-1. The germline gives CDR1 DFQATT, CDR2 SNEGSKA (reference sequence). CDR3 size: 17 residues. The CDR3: CSARDPSESHTYNEQFF.

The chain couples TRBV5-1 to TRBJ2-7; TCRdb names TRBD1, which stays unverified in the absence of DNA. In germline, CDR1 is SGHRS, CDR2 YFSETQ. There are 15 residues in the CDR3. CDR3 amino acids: CASSPRQGVGNEQYF.

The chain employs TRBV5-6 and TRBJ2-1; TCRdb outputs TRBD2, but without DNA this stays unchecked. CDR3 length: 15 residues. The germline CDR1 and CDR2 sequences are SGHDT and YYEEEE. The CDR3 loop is CASSPLAGEGDEQFF.

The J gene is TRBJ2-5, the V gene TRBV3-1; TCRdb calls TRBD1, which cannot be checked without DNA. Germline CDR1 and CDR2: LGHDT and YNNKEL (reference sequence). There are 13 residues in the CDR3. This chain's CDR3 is CASKLSRMGTQYF.

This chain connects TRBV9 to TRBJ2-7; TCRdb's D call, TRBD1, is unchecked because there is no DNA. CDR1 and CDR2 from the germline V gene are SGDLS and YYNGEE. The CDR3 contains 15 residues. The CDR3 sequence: CASSVGGSGLYEQYF. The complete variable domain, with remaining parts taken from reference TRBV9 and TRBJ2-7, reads DSGVTQTPKHLITATGQRVTLRCSPRSGDLSVYWYQQSLDQGLQFLIQYYNGEERAKGNILERFSAQQFPDLHSELNLSSLELGDSALYFCASSVGGSGLYEQYFGPGTRLTVT.

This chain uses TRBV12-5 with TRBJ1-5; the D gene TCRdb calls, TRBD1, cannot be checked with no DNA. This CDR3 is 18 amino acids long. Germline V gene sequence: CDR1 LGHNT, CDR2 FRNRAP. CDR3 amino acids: CASGLDMGQGISNQPQHF. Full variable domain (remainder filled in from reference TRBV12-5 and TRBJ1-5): DARVTQTPRHKVTEMGQEVTMRCQPILGHNTVFWYRQTMMQGLELLAYFRNRAPLDDSGMPKDRFSAEMPDATLATLKIQPSEPRDSAVYFCASGLDMGQGISNQPQHFGDGTRLSIL.

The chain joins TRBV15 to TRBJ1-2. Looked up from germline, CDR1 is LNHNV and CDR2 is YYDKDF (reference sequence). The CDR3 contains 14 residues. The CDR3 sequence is CATSRVVQNYGYTF.

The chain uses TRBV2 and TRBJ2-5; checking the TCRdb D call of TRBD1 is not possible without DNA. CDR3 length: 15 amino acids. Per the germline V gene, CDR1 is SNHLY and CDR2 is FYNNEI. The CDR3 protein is CASSKSPGAGETQYF. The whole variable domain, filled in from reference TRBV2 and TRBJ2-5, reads EPEVTQTPSHQVTQMGQEVILRCVPISNHLYFYWYRQILGQKVEFLVSFYNNEISEKSEIFDDQFSVERPDGSNFTLKIRSTKLEDSAMYFCASSKSPGAGETQYFGPGTRLLVL.

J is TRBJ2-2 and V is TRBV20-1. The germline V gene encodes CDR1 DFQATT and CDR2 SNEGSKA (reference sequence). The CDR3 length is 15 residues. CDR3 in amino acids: CSARDGLLNTGELFF.

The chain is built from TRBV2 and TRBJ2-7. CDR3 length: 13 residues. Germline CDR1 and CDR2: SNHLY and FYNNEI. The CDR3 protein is CASSEILINEQYF.